The 10 T cell receptor beta chains reported below all come from one sample, sequenced in a study of technical replicates of blood from a handful of donors. Only in-frame clones appear in the TCRdb table, and some are missing; sequencing was by immunoSEQ multiplex PCR. In the table there are more than 75,000 clones, 96% of which are singletons. Sequencing was carried out using T cells isolated from PBMCs. These receptors all stem from a human donor in good health.

The chain recombines TRBV7-3 with TRBJ2-1; D gene uncertain. Germline values: CDR1 SGHTA, CDR2 FQGTGA. The CDR3 has 15 amino acids. The V end was cut by 2 bases, the J end by 0 bases, with 8 bases between. The CDR3 DNA is TGTGCCAGCAGCTTAGTGCTGAGCTCCTACAATGAGCAGTTCTTC. Protein: CASSLVLSSYNEQFF.

The chain has TRBV7-2 and TRBJ2-7; 10 bases map to TRBD1. The CDR3 is 13 amino acids. With V trimmed by 4 bases and J by 4 bases, 1 base remained unmatched. The germline gives CDR1 SGHTA, CDR2 FQGNSA. CDR3 residues: CASSSDRGYEQYF. DNA for the CDR3: TGTGCCAGCAGCTCGGACAGGGGGTACGAGCAGTACTTC.

The chain links TRBV28 to TRBJ2-2, with 10 bases aligning to TRBD2. The CDR3 is made up of 13 amino acids. Germline CDR1 is MDHEN and CDR2 is SYDVKM. The V and J ends lost 7 bases and 4 bases, in that order; junction bases with no gene match: 0. CDR3 DNA: TGTGCCAGCACTAGCGGGAGCACCGGGGAGCTGTTTTTT. It translates to CASTSGSTGELFF. The full variable domain, its missing parts supplied by reference TRBV28 and TRBJ2-2, is DVKVTQSSRYLVKRTGEKVFLECVQDMDHENMFWYRQDPGLGLRLIYFSYDVKMKEKGDIPEGYSVSREKKERFSLILESASTNQTSMYLCASTSGSTGELFFGEGSRLTVL.

This clone was recorded once. V usage is TRBV27 and J usage is TRBJ1-2; a weak D match, TRBD1 (5 bases). The germline CDR1 and CDR2 sequences are MNHEY and SMNVEV (reference sequence). Trimming stripped 4 bases from V and 5 bases from J, with 11 bases between. The CDR3 is 13 amino acids. The CDR3 protein is CASSSTDRYGYTF. CDR3 DNA sequence: TGTGCCAGCAGTTCGACAGACCGTTATGGCTACACCTTC.

The chain is built from TRBV6-5 and TRBJ1-1; 7 bases are shared with TRBD1. Trimming at V came to 5 bases and at J to 3 bases, leaving 9 bases not matched to a gene. The CDR3 runs to 15 residues. Germline CDR1 is MNHEY and CDR2 is SVGAGI. CDR3 residues: CASSPPGQPYTEAFF. Here the CDR3 DNA reads TGTGCCAGCAGTCCTCCGGGACAGCCATACACTGAAGCTTTCTTT.

The chain couples TRBV19 to TRBJ1-2, with D perhaps matching TRBD1 (6 bases). V was pared by 4 bases and J by 5 bases, with 8 bases between. Germline-derived CDR1 and CDR2 are LNHDA and SQIVND (reference sequence). CDR3 length equals 12 residues. The DNA for the CDR3 is TGTGCCAGTAGTACAGGGACATATGGCTACACCTTC. Its protein product is CASSTGTYGYTF.

This chain connects TRBV30 to TRBJ2-7; 10 bases map to TRBD2. The V gene end was trimmed by 6 bases and the J gene end by 7 bases; junction bases not matched to a gene: 6. The CDR3 is 12 residues long. The germline V gene encodes CDR1 GTSNPN and CDR2 SVGIG (reference sequence). CDR3 nucleotide sequence: TGTGCCTGCAGTAGCGGGAGGAGAGAGCAGTACTTC. Translated: CACSSGRREQYF.

V is TRBV9 and J is TRBJ1-2; the D gene is possibly TRBD1 (6 bases). The CDR3 spans 15 residues. The ends were cut back, 3 bases at V and 5 bases at J, with 17 bases in the middle. CDR1 is SGDLS and CDR2 is YYNGEE in the germline V gene. CDR3: CASSGDRNSGYGYTF. CDR3 in DNA: TGTGCCAGCAGCGGAGACAGGAACTCGGGTTATGGCTACACCTTC.

This sequence joins TRBV19 and TRBJ1-5; D ambiguous. Germline CDR1 is LNHDA and CDR2 is SQIVND (reference sequence). This CDR3 is 16 amino acids long. Between the trimmed V and J ends, which lost 6 bases and 2 bases, there was a span of 17 bases. The DNA for the CDR3 is TGTGCCAGTAGGACACAGTCGGTTGTAGGCAATCAGCCCCAGCATTTT. Its translation is CASRTQSVVGNQPQHF.

The V gene is TRBV10-1, the J gene TRBJ2-1; TRBD2 matches at 9 bases. CDR1 is WNHNN, CDR2 SYGVQD, per germline (reference sequence). V dropped 0 bases and J dropped 10; count of bases not matched to a gene: 10. This CDR3 is 16 amino acids long. Here the CDR3 DNA reads TGCGCCAGCAGTGAGTCGAGTTTGCGGGAGGGCGGGGAGCAGTTCTTC. Amino acids: CASSESSLREGGEQFF.